The 14 T cell receptor beta chains below all came from one sample that was sequenced in a study of cytotoxic CD8 clonotypes in ibrutinib-treated CLL. Clones were read by immunoSEQ multiplex PCR, and TCRdb kept only the in-frame ones, dropping some. Here the sample spans over 150,000 clones, roughly 77% being singletons. Sequences were derived from PBMCs, sampled after 12 months of ibrutinib treatment. Receptors originate from a human donor with chronic lymphocytic leukemia.

The chain combines TRBV11-2 with TRBJ2-2; D might be TRBD2 (6 bases). Germline CDR1 reads SGHAT; CDR2 reads FQNNGV. The V end lost 5 bases, the J end lost 7 bases, and 11 bases lay between the germline ends. CDR3 length: 13 amino acids. For the CDR3, the DNA is TGTGCCAGCAGCGAGCAGGGAGGCGGGGAGCTGTTTTTT. This codes for CASSEQGGGELFF.

This clone showed up just once. The chain is built from TRBV27 and TRBJ1-1, with 10 bases that match TRBD1. V lost 6 bases and J lost 1; bases outside the gene matches: 5. This CDR3 contains 15 residues. CDR1 is MNHEY, CDR2 SMNVEV, per germline (reference sequence). This CDR3 is CASSRTGGGNTEAFF. The CDR3 nucleotides are TGTGCCAGCAGCCGGACAGGGGGAGGGAACACTGAAGCTTTCTTT.

The V and J genes are TRBV7-6 and TRBJ2-5, with TRBD2 matching 12 bases. Germline loops: CDR1 SGHVS, CDR2 FNYEAQ. CDR3 length: 18 residues. J lost 4 bases, V lost 5 bases, and 14 bases had no gene match. CDR3 protein: CASSPGRTSGASGETQYF. The DNA of the CDR3 is TGTGCCAGCAGCCCCGGACGGACTAGCGGGGCTTCGGGAGAGACCCAGTACTTC. Filled out from reference TRBV7-6 and TRBJ2-5, the complete variable domain reads GAGVSQSPRYKVTKRGQDVALRCDPISGHVSLYWYRQALGQGPEFLTYFNYEAQQDKSGLPNDRFSAERPEGSISTLTIQRTEQRDSAMYRCASSPGRTSGASGETQYFGPGTRLLVL.

The CDR3 DNA reads TGTGCCAGCATTCTAAAACAGGGTGAAGCTTTCTTT. Translating it yields CASILKQGEAFF. The chain employs TRBV6-6 and TRBJ1-1; D might be TRBD1 (6 bases). Trimming stripped 7 bases from V and 7 bases from J, with 13 bases between. CDR1 MNHNY and CDR2 SVGAGI come from the germline V gene (reference sequence). The CDR3 extends over 12 amino acids.

V gene TRBV4-1 combines with J gene TRBJ2-7; the D is unclear. This CDR3 contains 16 residues. Looked up from germline, CDR1 is MGHRA and CDR2 is YSYEKL. Trimming took off 2 bases at V and 1 base at J, with 15 bases between the two ends. The CDR3 loop reads CASSQSLAIQSYEQYF. The CDR3, as DNA: TGCGCCAGCAGCCAATCCCTGGCTATACAATCCTACGAGCAGTACTTC.

The chain joins TRBV5-1 to TRBJ1-5, with D perhaps matching TRBD1 (6 bases). There are 15 residues in the CDR3. Trimming cost V 3 bases and J 0 bases, with 10 bases left between them. Germline CDR1 and CDR2: SGHRS and YFSETQ. The CDR3 coding sequence is TGCGCCAGCAGCTCGGGACACGATAGCAATCAGCCCCAGCATTTT. This gives the protein CASSSGHDSNQPQHF.

This clone was detected only once. The chain employs TRBV19 and TRBJ2-2, with D maybe TRBD2 (5 bases). The CDR3 sequence is 15 residues long. CDR1 and CDR2 from the germline V gene are LNHDA and SQIVND (reference sequence). The V end was cut by 2 bases, the J end by 0 bases, with 7 bases between. CDR3 protein: CASSIRTPNTGELFF. The DNA of the CDR3 is TGTGCCAGTAGTATAAGGACTCCGAACACCGGGGAGCTGTTTTTT.

V and J are TRBV6-1 and TRBJ1-1, with D perhaps matching TRBD1 (5 bases). V was trimmed by 10 bases and J by 3 bases, leaving 18 bases between them. The length of the CDR3 is 14 residues. In germline, CDR1 is MNHNS, CDR2 SASEGT. The CDR3 region has the DNA TGTGCCACCTGGGACCCCCGGACGGACACTGAAGCTTTCTTT. It is translated as CATWDPRTDTEAFF.

This chain links TRBV6-1 with TRBJ1-5; D is unresolved. The V gene lost 2 bases and the J gene lost 4 bases, with 21 bases spanning the gap. The CDR3 sequence is 18 residues long. The germline gives CDR1 MNHNS, CDR2 SASEGT. This CDR3 reads CASSEPLLGKVQNQPQHF. The CDR3, as DNA: TGTGCCAGCAGTGAACCCCTGCTGGGAAAGGTCCAAAATCAGCCCCAGCATTTT.

V is TRBV18 and J is TRBJ2-7; 7 nucleotides line up with TRBD1. Germline V gives CDR1 KGHSH, CDR2 LQKENI. J was trimmed by 2 bases and V by 2 bases; bases with no gene match: 9. The CDR3 totals 16 residues. This CDR3 is CASSPNPPTGTYEQYF. CDR3 bases: TGTGCCAGCTCACCAAACCCACCGACAGGGACCTACGAGCAGTACTTC.

The gene calls are TRBV28 and TRBJ2-7; 8 bases are shared with TRBD1. The germline CDR1 and CDR2 sequences are MDHEN and SYDVKM. The CDR3 loop spans 14 amino acids. V dropped 7 bases and J dropped 0; count of bases not matched to a gene: 5. DNA of the CDR3: TGTGCCAGCACACCGGGACAGGCCTCCTACGAGCAGTACTTC. The encoded protein is CASTPGQASYEQYF.

The V and J genes are TRBV13 and TRBJ1-1; D is ambiguous. The germline CDR1 and CDR2 sequences are PRHDT and FYEKMQ (reference sequence). CDR3 length: 14 amino acids. V lost 6 bases, J lost 0 bases, and 11 bases lay in between. The CDR3: CASRLRSMNTEAFF. In DNA, the CDR3 is TGTGCCAGCAGACTTAGGAGTATGAACACTGAAGCTTTCTTT.

This clone was seen many times. J is TRBJ2-7 and V is TRBV4-3; TRBD2 might be the D (6 bases). From germline, CDR1 is LGHNA and CDR2 YSLEER. The CDR3 spans 15 residues. V was pared by 1 base and J by 5 bases, with 15 bases between. The CDR3 sequence is CASSQVGTGVNEQYF. The CDR3 bases are TGCGCCAGCAGCCAAGTCGGGACGGGAGTCAACGAGCAGTACTTC.

The genes are TRBV7-2 and TRBJ1-5; 8 nucleotides match TRBD1. V lost 5 bases and J lost 4; bases outside the gene matches: 4. Per germline, CDR1 SGHTA and CDR2 FQGNSA. The CDR3 contains 14 residues. The CDR3 is CASSPRTGNQPQHF. The CDR3 coding sequence is TGTGCCAGCAGCCCCCGGACAGGGAATCAGCCCCAGCATTTT.